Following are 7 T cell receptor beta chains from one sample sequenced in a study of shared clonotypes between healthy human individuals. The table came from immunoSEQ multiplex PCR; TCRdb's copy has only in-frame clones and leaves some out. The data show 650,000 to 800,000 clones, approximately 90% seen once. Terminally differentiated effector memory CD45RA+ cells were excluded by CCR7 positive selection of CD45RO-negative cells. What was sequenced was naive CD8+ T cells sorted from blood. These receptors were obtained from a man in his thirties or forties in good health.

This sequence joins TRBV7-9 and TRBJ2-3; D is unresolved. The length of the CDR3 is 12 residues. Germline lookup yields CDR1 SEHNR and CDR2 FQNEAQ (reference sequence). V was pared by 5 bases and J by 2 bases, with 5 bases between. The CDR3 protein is CASSRVTDTQYF. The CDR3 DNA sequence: TGTGCCAGCAGCCGAGTCACAGATACGCAGTATTTT.

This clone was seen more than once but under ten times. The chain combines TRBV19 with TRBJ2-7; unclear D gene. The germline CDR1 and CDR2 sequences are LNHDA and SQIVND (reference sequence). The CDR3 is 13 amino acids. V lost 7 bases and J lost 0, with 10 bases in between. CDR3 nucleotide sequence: TGTGCCAGTACCCCGCCAGCCTCCTACGAGCAGTACTTC. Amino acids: CASTPPASYEQYF.

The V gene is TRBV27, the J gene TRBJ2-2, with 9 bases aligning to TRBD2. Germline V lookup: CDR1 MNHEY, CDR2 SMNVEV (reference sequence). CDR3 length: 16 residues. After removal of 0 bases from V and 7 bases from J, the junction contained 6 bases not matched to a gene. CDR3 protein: CASSLSKAGGGGELFF. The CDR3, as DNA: TGTGCCAGCAGTTTATCCAAAGCGGGAGGTGGCGGGGAGCTGTTTTTT.

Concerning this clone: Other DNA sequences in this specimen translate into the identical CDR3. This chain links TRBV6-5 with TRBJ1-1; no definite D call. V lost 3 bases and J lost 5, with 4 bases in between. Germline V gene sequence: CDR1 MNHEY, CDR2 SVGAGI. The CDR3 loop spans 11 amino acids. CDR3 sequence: CASSYGTEAFF. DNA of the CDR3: TGTGCCAGCAGTTATGGAACTGAAGCTTTCTTT.

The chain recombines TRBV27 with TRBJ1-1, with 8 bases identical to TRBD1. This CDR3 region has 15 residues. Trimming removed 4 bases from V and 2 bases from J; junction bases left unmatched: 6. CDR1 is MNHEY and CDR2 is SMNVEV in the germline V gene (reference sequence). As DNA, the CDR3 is TGTGCCAGCAGTTCGAAAGGACAGGGTAACACTGAAGCTTTCTTT. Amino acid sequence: CASSSKGQGNTEAFF.

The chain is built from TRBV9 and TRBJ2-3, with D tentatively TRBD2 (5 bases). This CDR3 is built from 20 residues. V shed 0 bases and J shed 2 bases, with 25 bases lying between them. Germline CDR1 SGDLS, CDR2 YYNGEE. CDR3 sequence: CASSVALTKLGAGNTDTQYF. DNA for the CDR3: TGTGCCAGCAGCGTAGCTTTAACTAAGTTGGGAGCTGGAAACACAGATACGCAGTATTTT.

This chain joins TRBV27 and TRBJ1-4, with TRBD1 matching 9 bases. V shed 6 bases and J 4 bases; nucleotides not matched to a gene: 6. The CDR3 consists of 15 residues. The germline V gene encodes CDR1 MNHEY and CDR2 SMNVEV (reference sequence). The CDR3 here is CASSFGQGSNEKLFF. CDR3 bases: TGTGCCAGCAGCTTTGGACAGGGGAGTAATGAAAAACTGTTTTTT. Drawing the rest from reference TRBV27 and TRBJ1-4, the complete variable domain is EAQVTQNPRYLITVTGKKLTVTCSQNMNHEYMSWYRQDPGLGLRQIYYSMNVEVTDKGDVPEGYKVSRKEKRNFPLILESPSPNQTSLYFCASSFGQGSNEKLFFGSGTQLSVL.